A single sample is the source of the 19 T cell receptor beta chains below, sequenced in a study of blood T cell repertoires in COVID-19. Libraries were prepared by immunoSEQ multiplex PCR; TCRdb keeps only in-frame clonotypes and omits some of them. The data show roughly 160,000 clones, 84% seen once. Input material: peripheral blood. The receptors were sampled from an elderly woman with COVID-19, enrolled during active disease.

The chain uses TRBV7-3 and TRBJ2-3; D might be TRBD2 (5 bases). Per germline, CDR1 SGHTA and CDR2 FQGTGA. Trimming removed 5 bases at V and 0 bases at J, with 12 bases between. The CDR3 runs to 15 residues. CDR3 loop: CASSRSGYSTDTQYF. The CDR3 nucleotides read TGTGCCAGCAGCCGAAGCGGATACAGCACAGATACGCAGTATTTT.

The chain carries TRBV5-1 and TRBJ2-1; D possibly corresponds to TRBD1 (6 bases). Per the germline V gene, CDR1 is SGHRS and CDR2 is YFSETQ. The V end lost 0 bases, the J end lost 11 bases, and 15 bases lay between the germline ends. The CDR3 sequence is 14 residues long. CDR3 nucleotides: TGCGCCAGCAGCTTGGGGGGGCCCGAGCGTCAGCAGTTCTTC. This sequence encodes CASSLGGPERQQFF.

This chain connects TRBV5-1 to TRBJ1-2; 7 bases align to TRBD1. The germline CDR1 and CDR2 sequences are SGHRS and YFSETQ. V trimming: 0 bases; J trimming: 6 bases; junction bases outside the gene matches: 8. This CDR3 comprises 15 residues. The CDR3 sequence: CASSLDRGPRNGYTF. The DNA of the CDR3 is TGCGCCAGCAGCTTGGACAGGGGCCCGCGGAATGGCTACACCTTC.

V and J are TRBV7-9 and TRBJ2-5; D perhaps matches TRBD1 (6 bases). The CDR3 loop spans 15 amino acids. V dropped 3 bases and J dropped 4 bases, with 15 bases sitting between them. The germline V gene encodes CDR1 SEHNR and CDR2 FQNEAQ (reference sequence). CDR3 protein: CASSFVRGAIETQYF. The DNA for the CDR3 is TGTGCCAGCAGCTTCGTCAGGGGAGCGATAGAGACCCAGTACTTC.

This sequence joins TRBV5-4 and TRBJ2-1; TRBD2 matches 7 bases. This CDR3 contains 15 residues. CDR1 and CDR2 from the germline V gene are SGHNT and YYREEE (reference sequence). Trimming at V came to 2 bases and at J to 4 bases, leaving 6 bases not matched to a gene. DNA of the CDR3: TGTGCCAGCAGCTTAGTAGCGGGCCTTTACAATGAGCAGTTCTTC. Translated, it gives CASSLVAGLYNEQFF.

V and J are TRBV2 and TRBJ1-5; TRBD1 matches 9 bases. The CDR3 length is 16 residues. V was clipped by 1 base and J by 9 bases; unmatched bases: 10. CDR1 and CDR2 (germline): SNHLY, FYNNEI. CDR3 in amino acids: CASSEDSGQGFRPQHF. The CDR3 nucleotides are TGTGCCAGCAGTGAAGACTCGGGACAGGGCTTTAGGCCCCAGCATTTT. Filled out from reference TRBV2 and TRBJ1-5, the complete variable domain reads EPEVTQTPSHQVTQMGQEVILRCVPISNHLYFYWYRQILGQKVEFLVSFYNNEISEKSEIFDDQFSVERPDGSNFTLKIRSTKLEDSAMYFCASSEDSGQGFRPQHFGDGTRLSIL.

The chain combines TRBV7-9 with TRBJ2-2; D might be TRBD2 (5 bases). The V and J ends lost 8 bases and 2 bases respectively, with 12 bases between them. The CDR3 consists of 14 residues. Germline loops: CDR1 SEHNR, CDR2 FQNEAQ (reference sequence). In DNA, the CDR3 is TGTGCCAGCGTTGGGCTAGCTAACACCGGGGAGCTGTTTTTT. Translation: CASVGLANTGELFF.

CDR3 region: CASSPLGQGDSPLHF. CDR3 coding DNA: TGTGCCAGCTCACCCCTGGGACAGGGGGATTCACCCCTCCACTTT. The V and J genes are TRBV18 and TRBJ1-6; 11 bases line up with TRBD1. There are 15 residues in the CDR3. With V trimmed by 3 bases and J by 8 bases, 3 bases remained unmatched. Germline values: CDR1 KGHSH, CDR2 LQKENI.

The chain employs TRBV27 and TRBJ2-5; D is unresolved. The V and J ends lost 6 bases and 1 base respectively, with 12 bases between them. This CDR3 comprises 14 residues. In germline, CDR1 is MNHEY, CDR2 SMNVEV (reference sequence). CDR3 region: CASSHLTRQETQYF. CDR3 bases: TGTGCCAGCAGCCACCTAACCCGCCAAGAGACCCAGTACTTC.

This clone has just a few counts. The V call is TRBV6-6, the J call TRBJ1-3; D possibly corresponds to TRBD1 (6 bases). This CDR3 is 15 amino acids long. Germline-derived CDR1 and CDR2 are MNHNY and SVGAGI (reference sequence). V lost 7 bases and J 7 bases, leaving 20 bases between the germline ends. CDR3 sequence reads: CASINGGGALNTIYF. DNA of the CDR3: TGTGCCAGCATCAACGGGGGGGGCGCATTGAACACCATATATTTT.

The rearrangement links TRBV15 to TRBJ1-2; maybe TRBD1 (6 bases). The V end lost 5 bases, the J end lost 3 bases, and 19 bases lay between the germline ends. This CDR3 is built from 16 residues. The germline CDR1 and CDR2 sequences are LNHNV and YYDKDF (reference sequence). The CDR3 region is CATSRSRGYLDYGYTF. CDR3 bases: TGTGCCACCAGCCGCTCCAGGGGATATCTGGACTATGGCTACACCTTC.

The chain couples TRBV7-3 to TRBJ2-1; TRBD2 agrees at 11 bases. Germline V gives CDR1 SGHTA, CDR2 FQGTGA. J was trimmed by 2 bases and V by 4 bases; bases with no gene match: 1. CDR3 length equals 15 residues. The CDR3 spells CASSYSGGAYNEQFF. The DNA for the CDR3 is TGTGCCAGCAGCTATAGCGGGGGGGCCTACAATGAGCAGTTCTTC.

CDR3 sequence: CASSRGGHGGVIPQHF. CDR3 nucleotide sequence: TGTGCCAGTAGTAGGGGGGGTCACGGAGGGGTCATTCCCCAGCATTTT. The chain couples TRBV19 to TRBJ1-5; D might be TRBD1 (5 bases). V was pared by 4 bases and J by 10 bases, with 23 bases between. Germline CDR1 and CDR2: LNHDA and SQIVND (reference sequence). The length of the CDR3 is 16 residues. The full variable domain, in which reference TRBV19 and TRBJ1-5 provide the parts outside the CDR3, is DGGITQSPKYLFRKEGQNVTLSCEQNLNHDAMYWYRQDPGQGLRLIYYSQIVNDFQKGDIAEGYSVSREKKESFPLTVTSAQKNPTAFYLCASSRGGHGGVIPQHFGDGTRLSIL.

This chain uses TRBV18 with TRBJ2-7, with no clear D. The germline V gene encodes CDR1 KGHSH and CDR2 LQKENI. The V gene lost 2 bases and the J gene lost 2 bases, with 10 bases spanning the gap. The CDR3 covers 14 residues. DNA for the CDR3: TGTGCCAGCTCACCATTGGGCAAAACCTACGAGCAGTACTTC. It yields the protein CASSPLGKTYEQYF.

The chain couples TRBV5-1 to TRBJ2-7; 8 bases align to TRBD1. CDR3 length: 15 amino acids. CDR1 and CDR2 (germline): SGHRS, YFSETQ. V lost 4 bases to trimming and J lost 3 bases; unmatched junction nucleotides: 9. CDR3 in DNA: TGCGCCAGCAGCAGATTACAGGGGGACCTCTACGAGCAGTACTTC. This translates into CASSRLQGDLYEQYF. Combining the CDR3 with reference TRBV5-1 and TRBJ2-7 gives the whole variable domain KAGVTQTPRYLIKTRGQQVTLSCSPISGHRSVSWYQQTPGQGLQFLFEYFSETQRNKGNFPGRFSGRQFSNSRSEMNVSTLELGDSALYLCASSRLQGDLYEQYFGPGTRLTVT.

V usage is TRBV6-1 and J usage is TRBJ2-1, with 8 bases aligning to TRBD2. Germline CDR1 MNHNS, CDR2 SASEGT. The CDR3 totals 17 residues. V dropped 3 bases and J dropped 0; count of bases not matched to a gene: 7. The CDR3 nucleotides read TGTGCCAGCAGTGAGTTAGCTCGGGGGGGCTCCTACAATGAGCAGTTCTTC. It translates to CASSELARGGSYNEQFF.

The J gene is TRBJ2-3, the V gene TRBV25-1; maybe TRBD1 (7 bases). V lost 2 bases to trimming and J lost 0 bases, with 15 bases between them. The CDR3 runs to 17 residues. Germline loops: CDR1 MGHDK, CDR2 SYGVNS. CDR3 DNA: TGTGCCAGCAGTGAAATGACAGGGAGGTCTAGCACAGATACGCAGTATTTT. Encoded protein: CASSEMTGRSSTDTQYF.

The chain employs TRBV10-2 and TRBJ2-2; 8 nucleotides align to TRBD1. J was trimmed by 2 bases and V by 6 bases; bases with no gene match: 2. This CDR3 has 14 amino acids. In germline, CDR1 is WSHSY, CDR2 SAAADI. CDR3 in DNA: TGCGCCAGCAGAGGACAGGGAAACACCGGGGAGCTGTTTTTT. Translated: CASRGQGNTGELFF.

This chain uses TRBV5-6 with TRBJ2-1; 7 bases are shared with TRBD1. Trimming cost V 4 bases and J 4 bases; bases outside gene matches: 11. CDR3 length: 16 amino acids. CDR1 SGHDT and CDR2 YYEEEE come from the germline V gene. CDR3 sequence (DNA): TGTGCCAGCAGCGGTGCCGGGACAGCCACGTACAATGAGCAGTTCTTC. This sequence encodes CASSGAGTATYNEQFF. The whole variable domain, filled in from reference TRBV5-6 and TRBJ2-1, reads DAGVTQSPTHLIKTRGQQVTLRCSPKSGHDTVSWYQQALGQGPQFIFQYYEEEERQRGNFPDRFSGHQFPNYSSELNVNALLLGDSALYLCASSGAGTATYNEQFFGPGTRLTVL.